This TCR beta chain was sequenced for a study of regulatory T cells in long-lasting Graves disease. Overall study context: Prior antithyroid drug treatment in newly diagnosed Graves' patients lasted under 3 months. Whole-study findings and limits: Persistent cases favored TRBV28, TRBJ1-2 and TRBJ2-5.

In this sample, this clonotype turned up many times. Its antigen is currently unknown. Combining iRepertoire HTBI primers with Arm-PCR of CDR3 regions, the authors built TCR beta libraries. TCRdb fed the multiplex PCR reads into MiXCR, producing one record per CDR3 protein. The sample consists of 380,000 or so distinct CDR3 sequences, 15% to 20% of them appearing once. Germline V gives CDR1 SGHVS, CDR2 FNYEAQ. The CDR3 extends over 15 amino acids. The V gene end was trimmed by 5 bases and the J gene end by 7 bases; junction bases not matched to a gene: 9. Time point indicated: newly diagnosed GD, antithyroid drugs for less than 3 months. PBMCs provided the RNA from which the TCR library was made. Separately, the same data were catalogued under a study of T cells in Graves' hyperthyroidism and ophthalmopathy. According to that study: Hyperthyroidism had been newly diagnosed in patients aged 18 to 65, and its duration was under 2 months. Blood shared most expanded thyroid clonotypes above 0.001.

This sequence originates from a woman under 30 with Graves disease. The chain recombines TRBV7-6 with TRBJ2-1; 9 bases map to TRBD1. This material consisted of peripheral blood mononuclear cells (PBMCs), taken at new diagnosis, from a patient treated with antithyroid drugs. The CDR3 coding sequence is TGTGCCAGCAGCCCGGGACAGGGAAGGCTGAATGAGCAGTTCTTC. This gives the protein CASSPGQGRLNEQFF.